Listed below are T cell receptor beta chains from one sample, sequenced in a study of blood T cell repertoires in COVID-19. Only in-frame clones appear in the TCRdb table, and some are missing; sequencing was by immunoSEQ multiplex PCR. The sample contains 300,000 to 450,000 clones, over 75% of which appear only once. The material sequenced was PBMCs or T cells enriched from blood (not recorded which). Receptors originate from a woman aged 25-40 years who had recovered from COVID-19. Both conserved end residues are trimmed from each CDR3. A D gene is named only where the DNA matches it firmly.

D | V | CDR3
- | TRBV10-3 | ATDPIGENYGYT
TRBD2 | TRBV7-9 | ASSLGGRADTGELF
TRBD2 | TRBV5-6 | ASSLRGGYEQY
- | TRBV3-1/TRBV3-2 | ASSQGGGRGETQY
- | TRBV7-9 | ASSSPRTSGSRPTGELF
- | TRBV5-1 | ASSPGTSRNSPLH
TRBD1 | TRBV5-4 | ASSTGQGDSPLH
- | TRBV7-9 | ASSKRDYASYNEQF
- | TRBV29-1 | SVKGGVETQY
- | TRBV23-1 | ASSQSRGERRTKETQY
- | TRBV15 | ATSQSGNTIY
- | TRBV7-8 | ASSPLGGLSYEQY
TRBD1 | TRBV11-2 | ASSSSGTGTPYEQY
- | TRBV28 | ASTTSNRDTQETQY
- | TRBV4-3 | ASSPPSPQH
- | TRBV28 | ASTPAGGYGYT
TRBD1 | TRBV5-6 | ASSHDRGRGEQY
- | TRBV18 | ASSPLRGYEAF
- | TRBV20-1 | SAREAEGL
- | TRBV15 | ATSRDATTNEKLF
TRBD1 | TRBV15 | ATGYRDRGRPDT
TRBD1 | TRBV2 | ASSKGQGLRLNTGELF